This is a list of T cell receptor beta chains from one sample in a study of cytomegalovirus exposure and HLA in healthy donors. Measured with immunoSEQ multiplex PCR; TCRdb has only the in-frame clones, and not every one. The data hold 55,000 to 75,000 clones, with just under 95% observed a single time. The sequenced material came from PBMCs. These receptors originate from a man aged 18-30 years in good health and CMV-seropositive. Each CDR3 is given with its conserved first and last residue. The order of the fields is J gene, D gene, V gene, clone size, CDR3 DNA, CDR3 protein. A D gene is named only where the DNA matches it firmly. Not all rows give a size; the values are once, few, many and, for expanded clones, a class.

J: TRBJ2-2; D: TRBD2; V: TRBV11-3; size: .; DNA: TGTGCCAGCAGCCAACTAGCGGGGGGGTCCGGGGAGCTGTTTTTT; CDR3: CASSQLAGGSGELFF
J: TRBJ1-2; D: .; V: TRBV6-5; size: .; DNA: TGTGCCAGCAGCGCACCCGGCCGAGGAGGCTACACCTTC; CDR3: CASSAPGRGGYTF
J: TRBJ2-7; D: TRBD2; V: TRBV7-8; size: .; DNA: TGTGCCAGCAGCTTAAAAAGCGGGAGCATCCACGAGCAGTACTTC; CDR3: CASSLKSGSIHEQYF
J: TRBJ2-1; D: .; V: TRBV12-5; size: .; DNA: TGTGCTAGTGGTACAGGGCCTTACCGGGATGAGCAGTTCTTC; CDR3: CASGTGPYRDEQFF
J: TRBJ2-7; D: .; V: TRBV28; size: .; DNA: TGTGCCAGCAGTTCAGATATCGGGACTGATCTTTCCTACGAGCAGTACTTC; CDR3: CASSSDIGTDLSYEQYF
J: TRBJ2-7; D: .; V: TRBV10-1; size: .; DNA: TGCGCCAGCAGTGAACCCCCAGCGGCCCGGGGATACGAGCAGTACTTC; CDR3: CASSEPPAARGYEQYF
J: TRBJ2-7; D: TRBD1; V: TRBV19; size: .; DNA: TGTGCCAGTAGTCCGACAGGGACAGGGGTGAATCGTTGGAGGCAGTACTTC; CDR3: CASSPTGTGVNRWRQYF
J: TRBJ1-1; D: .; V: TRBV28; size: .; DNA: TGTGCCAGCAGTCTAGGGGCAAGAAGCACTGAAGCTTTCTTT; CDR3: CASSLGARSTEAFF
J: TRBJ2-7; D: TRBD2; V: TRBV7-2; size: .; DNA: TGTGCCAGCAGCTTAGGTCGAGCGGGAGTATTTAACGAGCAGTACTTC; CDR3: CASSLGRAGVFNEQYF
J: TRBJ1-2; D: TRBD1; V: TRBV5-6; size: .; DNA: TGTGCCAGCGTTATAAGGGGACAGAATTTTTATGGCTACACCTTC; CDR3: CASVIRGQNFYGYTF
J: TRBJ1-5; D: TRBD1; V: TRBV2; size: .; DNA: TGTGCCAGCGCGAAGGGACAGGGGAGCCAGCCCCAGCATTTT; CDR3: CASAKGQGSQPQHF
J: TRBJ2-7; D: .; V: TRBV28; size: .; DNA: TGTGCCAGCAGGCCAGGAGGGTCTCTCTACGAGCAGTACTTC; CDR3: CASRPGGSLYEQYF
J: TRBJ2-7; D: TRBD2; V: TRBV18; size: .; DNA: TGTGCCAGCTCCCAAGGCGGGGGTAGCTCCTACGAGCAGTACTTC; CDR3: CASSQGGGSSYEQYF
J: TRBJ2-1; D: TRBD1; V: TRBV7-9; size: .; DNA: TGTGCCAGCAGCCTCTTACCTGGTCAGGGGGACAATGAGCAGTTCTTC; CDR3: CASSLLPGQGDNEQFF
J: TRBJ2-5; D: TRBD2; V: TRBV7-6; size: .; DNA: TGTGCCAGCCCATTGCGGCGGGAGGTGCAAGAGACCCAGTACTTC; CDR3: CASPLRREVQETQYF
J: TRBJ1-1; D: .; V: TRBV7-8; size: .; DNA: TGTGCCAGCAGCTTTGAAAGGGGGAACACTGAAGCTTTCTTT; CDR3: CASSFERGNTEAFF
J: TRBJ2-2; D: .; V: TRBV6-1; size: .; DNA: TGTGCCAGCAAGGAGGGGATTTTCACCGGGGAGCTGTTTTTT; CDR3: CASKEGIFTGELFF
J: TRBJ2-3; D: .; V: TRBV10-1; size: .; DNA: TGCGCCAGCAGTTACACCGTAGATACGCAGTATTTT; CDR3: CASSYTVDTQYF
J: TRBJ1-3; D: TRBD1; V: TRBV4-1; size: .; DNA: TGCGCCAGCAGCCAAGAGATTAGACAGGGGGCAGGAAACACCATATATTTT; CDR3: CASSQEIRQGAGNTIYF
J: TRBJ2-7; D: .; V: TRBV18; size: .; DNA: TGTGCCAGCTCCCCCTCCCTAAATTACGAGCAGTACTTC; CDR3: CASSPSLNYEQYF
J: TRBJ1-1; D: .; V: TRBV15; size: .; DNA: TGTGCCACCAGCAGACCAGGGTACTCAGACACTGAAGCTTTCTTT; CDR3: CATSRPGYSDTEAFF
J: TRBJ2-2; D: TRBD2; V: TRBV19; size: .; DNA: TGTGCCAGTAGCCCACTAGCGGTCAACACCGGGGAGCTGTTTTTT; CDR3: CASSPLAVNTGELFF
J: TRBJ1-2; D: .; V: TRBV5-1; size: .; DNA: TGCGCCAGCAGCCCGTTACAGGCTAACTATGGCTACACCTTC; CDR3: CASSPLQANYGYTF
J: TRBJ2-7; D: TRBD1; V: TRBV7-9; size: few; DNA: TGTGCCAGCAGCTTAGCGGGGGACAGGGACTACGAGCAGTACTTC; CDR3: CASSLAGDRDYEQYF
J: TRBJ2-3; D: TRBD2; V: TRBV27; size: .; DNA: TGTGCCAGCACAGCGGGAGGGTGGGATACGCAGTATTTT; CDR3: CASTAGGWDTQYF
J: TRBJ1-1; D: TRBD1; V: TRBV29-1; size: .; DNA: TGCAGCGTTCGGACAGGGGGCACTGAAGCTTTCTTT; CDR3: CSVRTGGTEAFF
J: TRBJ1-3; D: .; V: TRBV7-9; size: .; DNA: TGTGCCAGCAGTCCCGGACAGTCTGGAAACACCATATATTTT; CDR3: CASSPGQSGNTIYF